One sample yielded the 3 T cell receptor beta chains listed below, sequenced in a study of blood T cell repertoires in COVID-19. Data came from immunoSEQ multiplex PCR; TCRdb stores just in-frame clones and leaves some out. Of about 81,000 clones in the sample, about 84% were seen once. Sequenced: peripheral blood. The receptors shown here come from a human donor in a cohort sampled during active COVID-19.

The chain employs TRBV9 and TRBJ2-7, with D possibly TRBD2 on 6 matching bases. The length of the CDR3 is 15 residues. The V gene lost 0 bases and the J gene lost 0 bases, with 10 bases spanning the gap. Germline CDR1 reads SGDLS; CDR2 reads YYNGEE. CDR3 nucleotide sequence: TGTGCCAGCAGCGTAGACTACGGGAGCTCCTACGAGCAGTACTTC. Protein: CASSVDYGSSYEQYF.

The gene calls are TRBV18 and TRBJ1-4; 7 bases are a match to TRBD1. CDR1 KGHSH and CDR2 LQKENI come from the germline V gene. The CDR3 sequence is 16 residues long. Losses at the gene ends were 0 bases for V and 8 bases for J; bases not matched to a gene: 9. The CDR3, as DNA: TGTGCCAGCTCACCACCGAACAGGGGCATGCGGGAAAAACTGTTTTTT. As protein: CASSPPNRGMREKLFF.

The gene calls are TRBV3-1 (or the pseudogene TRBV3-2) and TRBJ2-3; possibly TRBD2 for D (5 bases). Between the trimmed V and J ends, which lost 4 bases and 1 base, there was a span of 15 bases. The CDR3 runs to 16 residues. Germline V gene lookup returns CDR1 LGHDT and CDR2 YNNKEL (reference sequence). Here the CDR3 DNA reads TGTGCCAGCAGCCTCCTTGTGGGCGGGCGCACAGATACGCAGTATTTT. Encoded protein: CASSLLVGGRTDTQYF.